The rows below give T cell receptor beta chains drawn from one sample of a study of blood T cell repertoires in COVID-19. Produced via immunoSEQ multiplex PCR; TCRdb's table is partial and in-frame only. The sample yields 90,000 to 150,000 clones, roughly nine tenths seen once. Sequencing input: peripheral blood. These receptor sequences come from a man aged 65 to 79 who had recovered from COVID-19. The CDR3 runs from the conserved cysteine through the conserved F or W. A D gene is named only where the DNA matches it firmly. Clone size is stated in some rows and not others, as once, few, many or a class when expanded.

d_gene: NA
v_gene: TRBV5-1
j_gene: TRBJ2-2
abundance: NA
CDR3aa: CASSLVPRDKYTGELFF
CDR3nt: TGCGCCAGCAGCTTGGTCCCCCGGGACAAATACACCGGGGAGCTGTTTTTT

d_gene: NA
v_gene: TRBV9
j_gene: TRBJ1-2
abundance: NA
CDR3aa: CASSVGTPGGYTF
CDR3nt: TGTGCCAGCAGCGTTGGGACTCCGGGAGGCTACACCTTC

d_gene: NA
v_gene: TRBV28
j_gene: TRBJ2-7
abundance: NA
CDR3aa: CASSFQGISYEQYF
CDR3nt: TGTGCCAGCAGTTTTCAGGGAATCTCCTACGAGCAGTACTTC

d_gene: TRBD1
v_gene: TRBV2
j_gene: TRBJ2-7
abundance: few
CDR3aa: CASSTSGTGSYEQYF
CDR3nt: TGTGCCAGCAGTACTTCCGGGACAGGGAGCTACGAGCAGTACTTC

d_gene: TRBD1
v_gene: TRBV7-6
j_gene: TRBJ2-5
abundance: NA
CDR3aa: CASSLYRGETQYF
CDR3nt: TGTGCCAGCAGCTTATACAGGGGGGAGACCCAGTACTTC

d_gene: TRBD1
v_gene: TRBV6-5
j_gene: TRBJ1-1
abundance: NA
CDR3aa: CASSLGQGNTEAFF
CDR3nt: TGTGCCAGCAGTTTGGGACAGGGGAACACTGAAGCTTTCTTT

d_gene: NA
v_gene: TRBV7-2
j_gene: TRBJ2-6
abundance: NA
CDR3aa: CASNFAGANVLTF
CDR3nt: TGTGCCAGCAACTTCGCTGGGGCCAACGTCCTGACTTTC

d_gene: NA
v_gene: TRBV9
j_gene: TRBJ2-7
abundance: NA
CDR3aa: CASSVGTQDYEQYF
CDR3nt: TGTGCCAGCAGCGTCGGGACACAAGACTACGAGCAGTACTTC

d_gene: TRBD1
v_gene: TRBV11-3
j_gene: TRBJ2-7
abundance: NA
CDR3aa: CASSLQGQGAHEQYF
CDR3nt: TGTGCCAGCAGTTTACAGGGACAGGGGGCCCACGAGCAGTACTTC

d_gene: TRBD2
v_gene: TRBV5-1
j_gene: TRBJ2-2
abundance: NA
CDR3aa: CASSLGSREAGELFF
CDR3nt: TGCGCCAGCAGCTTGGGATCGCGGGAGGCCGGGGAGCTGTTTTTT

d_gene: NA
v_gene: TRBV12-1
j_gene: TRBJ1-6
abundance: NA
CDR3aa: CASSQSRTGLSSPLHF
CDR3nt: TGTGCCAGCAGCCAATCCAGGACAGGGCTGAGTTCACCCCTCCACTTT

d_gene: TRBD2
v_gene: TRBV6-5
j_gene: TRBJ2-5
abundance: NA
CDR3aa: CASGGSGPETQYF
CDR3nt: TGTGCCAGCGGGGGTAGCGGGCCGGAGACCCAGTACTTC

d_gene: TRBD2
v_gene: TRBV28
j_gene: TRBJ2-5
abundance: once
CDR3aa: CASSGEGSWQETQYF
CDR3nt: TGTGCCAGCAGTGGGGAGGGGAGCTGGCAAGAGACCCAGTACTTC

d_gene: NA
v_gene: TRBV4-3
j_gene: TRBJ2-1
abundance: NA
CDR3aa: CASSHDRNPNNEQFF
CDR3nt: TGCGCCAGCAGCCACGACAGGAACCCTAACAATGAGCAGTTCTTC

d_gene: NA
v_gene: TRBV5-4
j_gene: TRBJ2-2
abundance: NA
CDR3aa: CASRRDKNTGELFF
CDR3nt: TGTGCCAGCAGACGGGACAAAAACACCGGGGAGCTGTTTTTT

d_gene: TRBD1
v_gene: TRBV6-5
j_gene: TRBJ2-2
abundance: NA
CDR3aa: CASSSPGQGGELFF
CDR3nt: TGTGCCAGCAGTTCACCGGGACAGGGGGGGGAGCTGTTTTTT

d_gene: TRBD2
v_gene: TRBV6-5
j_gene: TRBJ2-7
abundance: NA
CDR3aa: CASSYLIAGGAEQYF
CDR3nt: TGTGCCAGCAGTTACCTAATAGCGGGAGGGGCCGAGCAGTACTTC

d_gene: NA
v_gene: TRBV2
j_gene: TRBJ2-7
abundance: NA
CDR3aa: CASSDRSAQYF
CDR3nt: TGTGCCAGCAGTGACAGGTCCGCGCAGTACTTC

d_gene: NA
v_gene: TRBV6-5
j_gene: TRBJ2-7
abundance: NA
CDR3aa: CASRMKGHATYEQYF
CDR3nt: TGTGCCAGCAGGATGAAGGGACACGCAACCTACGAGCAGTACTTC

d_gene: NA
v_gene: TRBV6-5
j_gene: TRBJ1-1
abundance: NA
CDR3aa: CASSTTGNTEAFF
CDR3nt: TGTGCCAGCAGTACAACAGGGAACACTGAAGCTTTCTTT

d_gene: TRBD2
v_gene: TRBV11-2
j_gene: TRBJ2-2
abundance: NA
CDR3aa: CASSSLAGANTGELFF
CDR3nt: TGTGCCAGCAGCTCATTGGCGGGAGCAAACACCGGGGAGCTGTTTTTT

d_gene: TRBD1
v_gene: TRBV6-5
j_gene: TRBJ2-7
abundance: NA
CDR3aa: CASSRRTGYEQYF
CDR3nt: TGTGCCAGCAGTCGAAGGACAGGCTACGAGCAGTACTTC